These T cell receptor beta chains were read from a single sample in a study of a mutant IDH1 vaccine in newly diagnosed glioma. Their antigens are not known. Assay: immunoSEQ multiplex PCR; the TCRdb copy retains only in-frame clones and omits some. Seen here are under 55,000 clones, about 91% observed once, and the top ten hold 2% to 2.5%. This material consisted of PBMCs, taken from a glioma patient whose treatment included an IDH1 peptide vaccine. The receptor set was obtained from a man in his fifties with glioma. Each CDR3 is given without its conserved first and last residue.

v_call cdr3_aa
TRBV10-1 ASSQSGAGELF
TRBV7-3 ASRQGGNTGELF
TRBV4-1 ASSHGTGGTEAF
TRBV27 ASQPQPLTGGLRPQH
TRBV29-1 SVVGAYEQY
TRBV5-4 ASSLGGGADYGYT
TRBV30 AWSPAPTEPGELF
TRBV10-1 ATSEDRRDTQY
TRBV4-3 ASSPLGEVADEQF
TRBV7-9 ASSFPRARGAYNEQF
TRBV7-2 ASSLGGMDEKLF
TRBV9 ASSALTSGWHGYT
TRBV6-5 ASSRDRGLEGYT
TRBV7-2 ASKLAGAHNEQF
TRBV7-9 ASTSRAALQNEQF
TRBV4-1 ASSQGLAGGPYNEQF
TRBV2 ASSYLAGGQTQY
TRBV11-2 ASSRRLADDYRTDTQY
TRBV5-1 ASSGDGSYYEQY
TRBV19 ASTDNFSGELF
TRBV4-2 ASTPTGTISYEQY
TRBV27 ASSLRRVGGNQPQH